This TCR beta chain comes out of a study of radiotherapy plus CTLA-4 blockade in lung cancer. In the study overall: In 18% of patients, objective responses were seen; 31% had disease control. Study-wide results and limits: Following radiotherapy plus ipilimumab, tumor-derived TCR clones expanded in the blood.

This CDR3 has 14 residues. Germline CDR1 is SSHAT and CDR2 is FNYEAQ (reference sequence). The assay was immunoSEQ multiplex PCR, and TCRdb's table has in-frame clones only and misses some. The profile shows about 32,000 clones, roughly 70% of them singletons. In regard to this clone: Its antigen is not identified. One end of the junction fails to match germline, which may point to a read error.

The chain combines TRBV7-7 with TRBJ2-1; 13 positions match TRBD2. The clonotype comes from a human donor with non-small cell lung cancer who had stable disease on radiotherapy plus ipilimumab. The sample here was peripheral blood, taken from a patient treated with radiotherapy plus ipilimumab. The CDR3 DNA reads TGTGCTAGCAGCCCGGGACTAGCGGGGACTGAGCAGTTCTTC. Translated: CASSPGLAGTEQFF.